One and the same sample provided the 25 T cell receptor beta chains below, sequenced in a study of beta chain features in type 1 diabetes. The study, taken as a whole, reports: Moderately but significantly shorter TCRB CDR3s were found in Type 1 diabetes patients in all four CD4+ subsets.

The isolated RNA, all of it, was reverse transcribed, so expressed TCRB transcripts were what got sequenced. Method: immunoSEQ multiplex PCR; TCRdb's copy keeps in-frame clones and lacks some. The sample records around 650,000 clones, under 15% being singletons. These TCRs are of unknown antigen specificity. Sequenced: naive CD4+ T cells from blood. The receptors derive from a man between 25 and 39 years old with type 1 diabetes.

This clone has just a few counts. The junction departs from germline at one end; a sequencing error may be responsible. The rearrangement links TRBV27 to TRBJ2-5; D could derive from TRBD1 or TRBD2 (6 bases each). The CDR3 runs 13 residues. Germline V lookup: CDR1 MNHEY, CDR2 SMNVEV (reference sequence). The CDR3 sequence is CASGFGGAETQYF. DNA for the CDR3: TGTGCCAGCGGTTTCGGGGGCGCGGAGACCCAGTACTTC.

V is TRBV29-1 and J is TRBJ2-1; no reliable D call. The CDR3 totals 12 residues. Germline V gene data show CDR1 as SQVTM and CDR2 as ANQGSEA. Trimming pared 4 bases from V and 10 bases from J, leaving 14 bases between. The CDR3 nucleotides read TGCAGCGTTGGATCCTTAAGGGTCGAGCAGTTCTTC. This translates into CSVGSLRVEQFF.

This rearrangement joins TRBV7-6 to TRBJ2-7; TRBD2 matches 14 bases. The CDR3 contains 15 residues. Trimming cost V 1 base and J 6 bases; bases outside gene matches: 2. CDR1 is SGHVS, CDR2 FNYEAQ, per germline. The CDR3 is CASSLVGLAGAEQYF. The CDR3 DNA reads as TGTGCCAGCAGCTTAGTGGGACTAGCGGGGGCCGAGCAGTACTTC.

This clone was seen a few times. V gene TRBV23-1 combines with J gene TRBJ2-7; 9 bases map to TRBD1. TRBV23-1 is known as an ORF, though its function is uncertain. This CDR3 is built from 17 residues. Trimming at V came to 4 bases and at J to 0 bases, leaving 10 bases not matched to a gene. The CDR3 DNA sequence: TGCGCCAGCAGTCTTACCCGACCGGGACAGGGCTCCTACGAGCAGTACTTC. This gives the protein CASSLTRPGQGSYEQYF.

CDR3 sequence: CASSETSPPTDTQYF. Here the CDR3 DNA reads TGTGCCAGCAGCGAGACTAGCCCCCCCACAGATACGCAGTATTTT. This chain uses TRBV9 with TRBJ2-3; TRBD2 agrees at 7 bases. This CDR3 comprises 15 residues. V lost 3 bases and J lost 2; bases outside the gene matches: 6. Germline V CDR1 and CDR2: SGDLS, YYNGEE. Full variable domain (outside the CDR3, taken from reference TRBV9 and TRBJ2-3): DSGVTQTPKHLITATGQRVTLRCSPRSGDLSVYWYQQSLDQGLQFLIQYYNGEERAKGNILERFSAQQFPDLHSELNLSSLELGDSALYFCASSETSPPTDTQYFGPGTRLTVL.

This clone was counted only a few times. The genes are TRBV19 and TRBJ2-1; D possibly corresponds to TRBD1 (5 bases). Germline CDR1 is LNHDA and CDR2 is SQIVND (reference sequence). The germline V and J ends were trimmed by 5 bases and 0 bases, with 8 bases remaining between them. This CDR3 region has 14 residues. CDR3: CASSADSSYNEQFF. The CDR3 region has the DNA TGTGCCAGTAGTGCTGACAGCTCCTACAATGAGCAGTTCTTC.

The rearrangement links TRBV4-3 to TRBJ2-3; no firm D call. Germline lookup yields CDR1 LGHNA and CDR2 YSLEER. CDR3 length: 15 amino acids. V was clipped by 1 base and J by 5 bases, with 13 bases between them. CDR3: CASSQGNLPGDTQYF. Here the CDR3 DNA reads TGCGCCAGCAGCCAAGGAAATCTTCCCGGAGATACGCAGTATTTT.

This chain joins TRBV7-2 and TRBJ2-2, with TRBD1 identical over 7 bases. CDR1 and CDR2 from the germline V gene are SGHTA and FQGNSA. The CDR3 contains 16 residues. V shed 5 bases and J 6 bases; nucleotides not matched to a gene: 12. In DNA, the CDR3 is TGTGCCAGCAGCCGATCTGGACAGGCAGGGGCCGGGGAGCTGTTTTTT. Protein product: CASSRSGQAGAGELFF.

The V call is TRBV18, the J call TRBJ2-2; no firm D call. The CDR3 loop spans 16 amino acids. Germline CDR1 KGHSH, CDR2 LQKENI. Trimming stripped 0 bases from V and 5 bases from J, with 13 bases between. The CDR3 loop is CASSPPSLVGTGELFF. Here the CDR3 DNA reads TGTGCCAGCTCACCACCCAGTCTGGTCGGAACCGGGGAGCTGTTTTTT.

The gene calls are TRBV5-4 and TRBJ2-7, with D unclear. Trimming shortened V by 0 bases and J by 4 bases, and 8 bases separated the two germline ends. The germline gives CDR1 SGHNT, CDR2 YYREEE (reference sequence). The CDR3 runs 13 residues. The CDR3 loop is CASSLGAGYEQYF. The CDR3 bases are TGTGCCAGCAGCTTGGGGGCCGGGTACGAGCAGTACTTC.

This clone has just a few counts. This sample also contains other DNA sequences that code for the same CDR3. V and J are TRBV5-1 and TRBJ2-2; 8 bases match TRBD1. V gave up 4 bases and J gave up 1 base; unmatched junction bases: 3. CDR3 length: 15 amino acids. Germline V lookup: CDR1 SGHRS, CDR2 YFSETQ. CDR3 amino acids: CASSLGQGNTGELFF. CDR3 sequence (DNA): TGCGCCAGCAGCCTTGGACAGGGGAACACCGGGGAGCTGTTTTTT.

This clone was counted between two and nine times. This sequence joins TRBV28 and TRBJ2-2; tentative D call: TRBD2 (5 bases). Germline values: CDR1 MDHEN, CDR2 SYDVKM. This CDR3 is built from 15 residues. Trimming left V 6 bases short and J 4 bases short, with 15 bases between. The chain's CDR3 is CASSVPGSGTGELFF. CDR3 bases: TGTGCCAGCAGCGTCCCGGGGTCGGGCACCGGGGAGCTGTTTTTT.

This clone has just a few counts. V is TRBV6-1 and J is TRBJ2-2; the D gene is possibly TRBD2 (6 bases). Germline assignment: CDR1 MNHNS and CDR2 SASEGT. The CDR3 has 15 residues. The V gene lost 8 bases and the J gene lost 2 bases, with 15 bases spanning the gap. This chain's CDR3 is CASPPSGRNTGELFF. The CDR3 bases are TGTGCCAGCCCCCCGTCCGGGAGAAACACCGGGGAGCTGTTTTTT.

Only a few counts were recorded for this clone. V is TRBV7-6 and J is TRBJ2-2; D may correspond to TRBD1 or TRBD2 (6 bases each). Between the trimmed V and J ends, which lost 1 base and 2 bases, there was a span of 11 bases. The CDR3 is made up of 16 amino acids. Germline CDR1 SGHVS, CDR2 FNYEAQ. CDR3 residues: CASSLVAGHNTGELFF. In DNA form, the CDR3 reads TGTGCCAGCAGCTTAGTGGCGGGACATAACACCGGGGAGCTGTTTTTT.

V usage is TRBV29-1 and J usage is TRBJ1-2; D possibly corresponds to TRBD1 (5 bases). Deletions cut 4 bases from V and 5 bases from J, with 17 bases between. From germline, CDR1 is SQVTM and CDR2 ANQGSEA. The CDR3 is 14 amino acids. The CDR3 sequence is CSVGGPVGKYGYTF. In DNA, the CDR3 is TGCAGCGTTGGGGGCCCAGTGGGGAAATATGGCTACACCTTC.

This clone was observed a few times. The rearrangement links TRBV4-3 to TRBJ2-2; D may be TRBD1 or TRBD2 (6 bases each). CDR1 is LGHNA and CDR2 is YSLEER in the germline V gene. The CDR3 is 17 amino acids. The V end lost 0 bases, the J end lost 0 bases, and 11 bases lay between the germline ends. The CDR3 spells CASSQDPGGANTGELFF. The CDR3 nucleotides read TGCGCCAGCAGCCAAGATCCCGGGGGCGCGAACACCGGGGAGCTGTTTTTT.

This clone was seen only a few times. The CDR3 region has the DNA TGCGCCAGCAGCCAAGATCCGACACCAAGCTCTGGAAACACCATATATTTT. Its translation: CASSQDPTPSSGNTIYF. The chain uses TRBV4-3 and TRBJ1-3, with D unclear. V was trimmed by 0 bases and J by 0 bases, leaving 12 bases between them. Germline loops: CDR1 LGHNA, CDR2 YSLEER. The CDR3 extends over 17 amino acids.

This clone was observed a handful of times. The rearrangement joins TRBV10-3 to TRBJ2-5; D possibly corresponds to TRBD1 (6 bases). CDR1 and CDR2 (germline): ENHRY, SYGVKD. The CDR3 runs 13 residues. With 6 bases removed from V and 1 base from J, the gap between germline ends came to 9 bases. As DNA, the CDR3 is TGTGCCATCAGCCGGGACACCCAAGAGACCCAGTACTTC. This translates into CAISRDTQETQYF.

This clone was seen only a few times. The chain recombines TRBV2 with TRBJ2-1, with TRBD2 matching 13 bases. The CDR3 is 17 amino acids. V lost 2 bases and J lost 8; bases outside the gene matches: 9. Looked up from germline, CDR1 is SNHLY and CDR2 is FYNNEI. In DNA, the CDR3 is TGTGCCAGCAGTGAATCGTCCGGACTAGCGGGAGCAGATGAGCAGTTCTTC. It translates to CASSESSGLAGADEQFF.

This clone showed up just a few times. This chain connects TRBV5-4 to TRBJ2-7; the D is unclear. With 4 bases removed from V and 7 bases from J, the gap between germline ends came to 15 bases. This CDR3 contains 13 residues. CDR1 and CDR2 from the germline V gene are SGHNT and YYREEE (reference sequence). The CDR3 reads CASSPWGDREQYF. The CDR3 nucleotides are TGTGCCAGCAGCCCCTGGGGTGACCGGGAGCAGTACTTC.

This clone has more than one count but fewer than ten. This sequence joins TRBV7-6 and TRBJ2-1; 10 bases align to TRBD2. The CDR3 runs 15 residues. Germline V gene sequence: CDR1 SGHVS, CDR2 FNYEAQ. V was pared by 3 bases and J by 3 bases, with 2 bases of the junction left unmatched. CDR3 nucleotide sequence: TGTGCCAGCAGCTTGAGGACTAGCGGCTACAATGAGCAGTTCTTC. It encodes CASSLRTSGYNEQFF. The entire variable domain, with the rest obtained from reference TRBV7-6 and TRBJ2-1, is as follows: GAGVSQSPRYKVTKRGQDVALRCDPISGHVSLYWYRQALGQGPEFLTYFNYEAQQDKSGLPNDRFSAERPEGSISTLTIQRTEQRDSAMYRCASSLRTSGYNEQFFGPGTRLTVL.

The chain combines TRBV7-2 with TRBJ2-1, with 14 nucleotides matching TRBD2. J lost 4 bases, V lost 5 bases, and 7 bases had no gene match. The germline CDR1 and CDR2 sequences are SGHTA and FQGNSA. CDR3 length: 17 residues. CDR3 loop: CASSPGTSGGEYNEQFF. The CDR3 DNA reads TGTGCCAGCAGCCCCGGGACTAGCGGGGGAGAATACAATGAGCAGTTCTTC.

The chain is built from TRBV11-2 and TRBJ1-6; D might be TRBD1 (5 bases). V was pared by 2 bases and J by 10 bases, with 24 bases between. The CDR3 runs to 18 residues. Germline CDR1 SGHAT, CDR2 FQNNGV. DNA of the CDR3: TGTGCCAGCAGCTTATATAATAGGGGCAGGGCTGTTCACTCACCCCTCCACTTT. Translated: CASSLYNRGRAVHSPLHF.

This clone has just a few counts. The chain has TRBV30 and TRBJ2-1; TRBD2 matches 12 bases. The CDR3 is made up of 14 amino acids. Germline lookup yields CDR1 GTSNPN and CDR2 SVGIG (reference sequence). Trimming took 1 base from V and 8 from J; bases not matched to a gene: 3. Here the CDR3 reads CAWSGLAGVDEQFF. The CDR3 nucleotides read TGTGCCTGGAGTGGACTAGCGGGGGTTGATGAGCAGTTCTTC.

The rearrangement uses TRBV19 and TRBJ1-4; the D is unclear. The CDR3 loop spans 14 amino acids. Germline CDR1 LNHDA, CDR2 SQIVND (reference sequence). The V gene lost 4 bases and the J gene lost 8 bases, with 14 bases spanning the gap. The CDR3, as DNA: TGTGCCAGTAGTAGGGCCCGCTCGGTGGAAAAACTGTTTTTT. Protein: CASSRARSVEKLFF.